These 30 T cell receptor beta chains came from one sample sequenced in a study. Each CDR3 protein gets one entry after TCRdb re-called the 5' RACE reads with MiXCR. The table shows about 50,000 distinct CDR3 sequences, with 28% occurring only once. The specimen sequenced was naive CD4+ T cells sorted from blood. Subset denoted: naive CD4+ T cells, CD4+CD45RA+CD25-. These TCRs come from a female donor with breast cancer.

Many counts were recorded for this clonotype. The gene calls are TRBV5-1 and TRBJ1-1; D call uncertain. Germline loops: CDR1 SGHRS, CDR2 YFSETQ. The CDR3 consists of 15 residues. V was cut by 0 bases and J by 5 bases, with 14 bases left in between. This CDR3 reads CASSLDGRMGTEAFF. In DNA form, the CDR3 reads TGCGCCAGCAGCTTGGATGGACGGATGGGGACTGAAGCTTTCTTT. Variable domain in full (rest from reference TRBV5-1 and TRBJ1-1): KAGVTQTPRYLIKTRGQQVTLSCSPISGHRSVSWYQQTPGQGLQFLFEYFSETQRNKGNFPGRFSGRQFSNSRSEMNVSTLELGDSALYLCASSLDGRMGTEAFFGQGTRLTVV.

The chain is built from TRBV7-2 and TRBJ1-2; D gene uncertain. The CDR3 sequence is 13 residues long. V lost 0 bases, J lost 5 bases, and 7 bases lay in between. Germline CDR1 is SGHTA and CDR2 is FQGNSA. CDR3 bases: TGTGCCAGCAGCTTAGCCCCGACATATGGCTACACCTTC. Residues: CASSLAPTYGYTF. The full variable domain, completed using reference TRBV7-2 and TRBJ1-2, is GAGVSQSPSNKVTEKGKDVELRCDPISGHTALYWYRQSLGQGLEFLIYFQGNSAPDKSGLPSDRFSAERTGGSVSTLTIQRTQQEDSAVYLCASSLAPTYGYTFGSGTRLTVV.

The DNA for the CDR3 is TGCAGTGCTTTCTCTGGGCGAGACTCCTACAATGAGCAGTTCTTC. Residues: CSAFSGRDSYNEQFF. This chain connects TRBV20-1 to TRBJ2-1; D is undetermined. The ends were cut back, 5 bases at V and 0 bases at J, with 14 bases in the middle. The germline V gene has CDR1 DFQATT and CDR2 SNEGSKA (reference sequence). The CDR3 runs 15 residues.

In this sample, this clonotype turned up once. The chain employs TRBV12-3 or TRBV12-4 and TRBJ2-7; 7 nucleotides match TRBD1. J was trimmed by 0 bases and V by 6 bases; bases with no gene match: 5. This CDR3 has 14 amino acids. The CDR3: CASSPRDSSYEQYF. The CDR3 DNA sequence: TGTGCCAGCAGCCCCCGGGACAGCTCCTACGAGCAGTACTTC.

J is TRBJ2-2 and V is TRBV7-2; 12 nucleotides align to TRBD2. This CDR3 contains 18 residues. V shed 1 base and J 4 bases; nucleotides not matched to a gene: 7. Germline lookup yields CDR1 SGHTA and CDR2 FQGNSA. CDR3 region: CASSLGLAGESSTGELFF. The DNA for the CDR3 is TGTGCCAGCAGCTTAGGACTAGCGGGAGAAAGTAGCACCGGGGAGCTGTTTTTT. Complete variable domain (other parts from reference TRBV7-2 and TRBJ2-2): GAGVSQSPSNKVTEKGKDVELRCDPISGHTALYWYRQSLGQGLEFLIYFQGNSAPDKSGLPSDRFSAERTGGSVSTLTIQRTQQEDSAVYLCASSLGLAGESSTGELFFGEGSRLTVL.

The J gene is TRBJ2-3, the V gene TRBV9, with D possibly matching TRBD2 (5 bases). The germline V gene encodes CDR1 SGDLS and CDR2 YYNGEE. The CDR3 contains 16 residues. The V and J ends lost 4 bases and 0 bases respectively, with 15 bases between them. The CDR3 DNA follows: TGTGCCAGCAGCCCCGGTCTAGCCTCTAGCACAGATACGCAGTATTTT. This gives the protein CASSPGLASSTDTQYF.

This clonotype showed up many times. The V and J genes are TRBV7-2 and TRBJ2-7, with D possibly matching TRBD2 (6 bases). CDR3 length: 15 amino acids. V was cut by 1 base and J by 1 base, with 11 bases left in between. Germline loops: CDR1 SGHTA, CDR2 FQGNSA. CDR3 sequence (DNA): TGTGCCAGCAGCTTAGTAGCCGGGGGTTCCTACGAGCAGTACTTC. It translates to CASSLVAGGSYEQYF. The full variable domain, its missing parts supplied by reference TRBV7-2 and TRBJ2-7, is GAGVSQSPSNKVTEKGKDVELRCDPISGHTALYWYRQSLGQGLEFLIYFQGNSAPDKSGLPSDRFSAERTGGSVSTLTIQRTQQEDSAVYLCASSLVAGGSYEQYFGPGTRLTVT.

The J gene is TRBJ2-3, the V gene TRBV12-3 or TRBV12-4; no reliable D call. V lost 5 bases, J lost 7 bases, and 13 bases lay in between. The CDR3 covers 13 residues. CDR3 in DNA: TGTGCCAGCAGTGTGATACAGTTCCATACGCAGTATTTT. Translation gives CASSVIQFHTQYF.

This clonotype was seen a handful of times. The rearrangement uses TRBV24-1 and TRBJ2-7; 10 bases fit TRBD1. Trimming cost V 2 bases and J 6 bases; bases outside gene matches: 9. Germline-derived CDR1 and CDR2 are KGHDR and SFDVKD. The CDR3 consists of 16 residues. In DNA form, the CDR3 reads TGTGCCACCAGTGATTCCACGGACAGGGGGTATCGCGAGCAGTACTTC. Protein product: CATSDSTDRGYREQYF.

The chain employs TRBV20-1 and TRBJ2-5, with D perhaps being TRBD1 or TRBD2 (5 bases each). V lost 1 base, J lost 1 base, and 22 bases lay in between. This CDR3 comprises 18 residues. The V gene's germline CDR1 is DFQATT and CDR2 SNEGSKA (reference sequence). CDR3 loop: CSARASPGQGWSQETQYF. In nucleotides, the CDR3 is TGCAGTGCTAGAGCGTCTCCGGGGCAGGGTTGGTCCCAAGAGACCCAGTACTTC.

CDR3 sequence reads: CASSQDLAGLSYEQYF. The CDR3 DNA reads TGTGCCAGCAGCCAAGATTTGGCGGGGTTATCCTACGAGCAGTACTTC. V is TRBV4-2 and J is TRBJ2-7; a weak D match, TRBD2 (6 bases). CDR1 and CDR2 from the germline V gene are LGHNA and YNFKEQ. Trimming pared 0 bases from V and 1 base from J, leaving 13 bases between. This CDR3 comprises 16 residues.

In its sample, this clonotype was seen a few times. In nucleotides, the CDR3 is TGTGCCAGCAGTTTATCGGGGAACTCCTACGAGCAGTACTTC. It yields the protein CASSLSGNSYEQYF. This chain connects TRBV6-5 to TRBJ2-7, with D possibly matching TRBD2 (5 bases). The CDR3 is 14 residues long. Trimming removed 4 bases from V and 0 bases from J, with 10 bases in between. CDR1 MNHEY and CDR2 SVGAGI come from the germline V gene.

This chain links TRBV2 with TRBJ1-1; D is uncertain. This CDR3 region has 13 residues. The germline V gene encodes CDR1 SNHLY and CDR2 FYNNEI. V lost 6 bases to trimming and J lost 1 base, with 9 bases between them. The CDR3 loop is CASRLNRNTEAFF. CDR3 coding DNA: TGTGCCAGCAGACTTAACAGGAACACTGAAGCTTTCTTT. Full variable domain (rest looked up from reference TRBV2 and TRBJ1-1): EPEVTQTPSHQVTQMGQEVILRCVPISNHLYFYWYRQILGQKVEFLVSFYNNEISEKSEIFDDQFSVERPDGSNFTLKIRSTKLEDSAMYFCASRLNRNTEAFFGQGTRLTVV.

This clonotype was detected many times. The chain links TRBV7-2 to TRBJ1-1, with TRBD1 matching over 7 bases. CDR1 and CDR2 from the germline V gene are SGHTA and FQGNSA. CDR3 length: 13 amino acids. V shed 3 bases and J 5 bases; nucleotides not matched to a gene: 3. This CDR3 is CASSLTGTTEAFF. Here the CDR3 DNA reads TGTGCCAGCAGCTTGACAGGGACGACTGAAGCTTTCTTT.

This chain connects TRBV19 to TRBJ2-3; no firm D call. V gave up 3 bases and J gave up 0 bases, with 1 base separating them. Germline values: CDR1 LNHDA, CDR2 SQIVND (reference sequence). The CDR3 runs to 12 residues. The CDR3 loop reads CASSMSTDTQYF. CDR3 DNA: TGTGCCAGTAGTATGAGCACAGATACGCAGTATTTT.

The rearrangement uses TRBV5-5 and TRBJ2-7, with TRBD1 identical over 10 bases. This CDR3 comprises 14 residues. Looked up from germline, CDR1 is SGHKS and CDR2 is YYEKEE (reference sequence). With V trimmed by 1 base and J by 4 bases, 2 bases remained unmatched. This chain's CDR3 is CASSLQDRGYEQYF. CDR3 bases: TGTGCCAGCAGCTTGCAGGACAGGGGGTACGAGCAGTACTTC.

The chain recombines TRBV5-1 with TRBJ1-2; D is perhaps TRBD1 (6 bases). V shed 2 bases and J shed 2 bases, with 10 bases lying between them. The CDR3 sequence is 14 residues long. Per germline, CDR1 SGHRS and CDR2 YFSETQ. This CDR3 reads CASSLQGMNYGYTF. CDR3 coding DNA: TGCGCCAGCAGCTTACAGGGAATGAACTATGGCTACACCTTC. The whole variable domain, filled in from reference TRBV5-1 and TRBJ1-2, reads KAGVTQTPRYLIKTRGQQVTLSCSPISGHRSVSWYQQTPGQGLQFLFEYFSETQRNKGNFPGRFSGRQFSNSRSEMNVSTLELGDSALYLCASSLQGMNYGYTFGSGTRLTVV.

This clonotype was seen more than once but under ten times. The chain employs TRBV29-1 and TRBJ1-2; D is perhaps TRBD1 (5 bases). The CDR3 contains 11 residues. Trimming cost V 7 bases and J 8 bases, with 14 bases left between them. Germline CDR1 is SQVTM and CDR2 is ANQGSEA. CDR3 coding DNA: TGCAGCGCCTCGGGGGGTGAAGGCTACACCTTC. Its protein is CSASGGEGYTF.

This chain links TRBV5-1 with TRBJ2-3; no clear D. Trimming removed 0 bases from V and 4 bases from J, with 3 bases in between. Germline CDR1 reads SGHRS; CDR2 reads YFSETQ. The CDR3 length is 12 residues. The CDR3 loop is CASSLGADTQYF. The CDR3 DNA is TGCGCCAGCAGCTTGGGGGCAGATACGCAGTATTTT.

This clonotype was counted at least ten times. The chain joins TRBV20-1 to TRBJ1-3, with D possibly TRBD1 on 5 matching bases. The V end lost 0 bases, the J end lost 1 base, and 13 bases lay between the germline ends. This CDR3 is 16 amino acids long. From germline, CDR1 is DFQATT and CDR2 SNEGSKA (reference sequence). CDR3 nucleotides: TGCAGTGCTAGAGAAGGCGGGACTTTATCTGGAAACACCATATATTTT. It translates to CSAREGGTLSGNTIYF.

The rearrangement joins TRBV4-2 to TRBJ2-1; TRBD2 agrees at 9 bases. The CDR3 has 16 residues. Per the germline V gene, CDR1 is LGHNA and CDR2 is YNFKEQ. V shed 0 bases and J 7 bases; nucleotides not matched to a gene: 7. CDR3 DNA: TGTGCCAGCAGCCAAGATATCGGTCTAGCGGGAAATGAGCAGTTCTTC. Protein sequence: CASSQDIGLAGNEQFF.

This clonotype has only a few counts. The CDR3: CASSYVSSGNTEAFF. The CDR3 nucleotides read TGTGCCAGCAGTTATGTCTCATCTGGGAACACTGAAGCTTTCTTT. The chain recombines TRBV6-5 with TRBJ1-1; D is unclear. The germline gives CDR1 MNHEY, CDR2 SVGAGI. This CDR3 is 15 amino acids long. V was trimmed by 3 bases and J by 1 base, leaving 12 bases between them.

This clonotype was seen only a few times. The chain joins TRBV25-1 to TRBJ2-3; 8 positions match TRBD1. The CDR3 totals 14 residues. V trimming: 10 bases; J trimming: 3 bases; junction bases outside the gene matches: 9. CDR1 and CDR2 (germline): MGHDK, SYGVNS. As DNA, the CDR3 is TGTGCCACCTCGGACAGGGCTGGAACAGATACGCAGTATTTT. Protein product: CATSDRAGTDTQYF.

In DNA form, the CDR3 reads TGCAGTGCTCCCCTAGCGGGGGCCCCCTTCTCCTACAATGAGCAGTTCTTC. Amino acid sequence: CSAPLAGAPFSYNEQFF. V and J are TRBV20-1 and TRBJ2-1; 10 nucleotides line up with TRBD2. Germline assignment: CDR1 DFQATT and CDR2 SNEGSKA (reference sequence). The CDR3 totals 17 residues. J was trimmed by 0 bases and V by 5 bases; bases with no gene match: 10.

V usage is TRBV6-2 or TRBV6-3 and J usage is TRBJ2-4; the D gene is possibly TRBD2 (6 bases). This CDR3 is 12 amino acids long. Deletions cut 2 bases from V and 15 bases from J, with 14 bases between. CDR1 and CDR2 (germline): MNHEY, SVGEGT. CDR3 nucleotide sequence: TGTGCCAGCAGTTACGGGGGAGGAGTTCCGTACTTC. Amino acids: CASSYGGGVPYF.

This clonotype is judged medium-sized (0.01 to 0.1%). The chain links TRBV6-6 to TRBJ2-7, with 7 bases identical to TRBD2. Germline assignment: CDR1 MNHNY and CDR2 SVGAGI (reference sequence). V trimming: 4 bases; J trimming: 5 bases; junction bases outside the gene matches: 8. This CDR3 spans 14 amino acids. CDR3 in amino acids: CASSLLSGGNEQYF. CDR3 DNA sequence: TGTGCCAGCAGTTTGCTCTCGGGGGGTAACGAGCAGTACTTC.

The J gene is TRBJ2-5, the V gene TRBV20-1; 7 bases map to TRBD2. J gave up 5 bases and V 6 bases, and 6 bases lay outside the gene matches. The CDR3 runs 12 residues. Germline CDR1 is DFQATT and CDR2 is SNEGSKA (reference sequence). DNA of the CDR3: TGCAGTGCCTCCGGCGGGAGTGAGACCCAGTACTTC. Translated, it gives CSASGGSETQYF.

CDR3 amino acids: CASSFNRETQYF. The CDR3 DNA follows: TGTGCCAGCAGTTTCAACAGGGAGACCCAGTACTTC. V and J are TRBV28 and TRBJ2-5, with a weak D call TRBD1 (5 bases). The V end was cut by 3 bases, the J end by 5 bases, with 7 bases between. Germline V gene data show CDR1 as MDHEN and CDR2 as SYDVKM. The CDR3 is 12 amino acids.

The chain is built from TRBV28 and TRBJ1-2; D is uncertain. The CDR3 extends over 13 amino acids. Per germline, CDR1 MDHEN and CDR2 SYDVKM. Trimming took off 6 bases at V and 3 bases at J, with 11 bases between the two ends. The CDR3 loop is CASRRPGDYGYTF. CDR3 DNA sequence: TGTGCCAGCAGACGGCCCGGAGACTATGGCTACACCTTC.

This sequence joins TRBV6-5 and TRBJ1-4; weak D call: TRBD1 (6 bases). V lost 6 bases, J lost 1 base, and 6 bases lay in between. Germline V gene data show CDR1 as MNHEY and CDR2 as SVGAGI. CDR3 length: 13 amino acids. The CDR3 nucleotides read TGTGCCAGCAGCAGGGGAACTAATGAAAAACTGTTTTTT. This encodes CASSRGTNEKLFF.